This entry lists 27 T cell receptor beta chains sequenced from one sample in a study of blood T cells in healthy people across ages. Through a sample-barcoded 5' primer and a J-beta primer mix, a second PCR was run for roughly 7 to 11 cycles. TCRdb reanalysed the 5' RACE reads using MiXCR and keeps one entry per CDR3 protein. The sample yields fewer than 900,000 distinct CDR3 sequences, around 36% seen once. Material: blood. These receptors were collected from a man between 18 and 35 years old in good health.

V is TRBV6-1 and J is TRBJ1-5, with 8 bases aligning to TRBD1. J gave up 7 bases and V 7 bases, and 12 bases lay outside the gene matches. The CDR3 extends over 15 amino acids. Germline loops: CDR1 MNHNS, CDR2 SASEGT. CDR3 nucleotides: TGTGCCAGCACCCCAGGGGGCGGAGGGGAACAGCCCCAGCATTTT. Its translation is CASTPGGGGEQPQHF.

The chain links TRBV24-1 to TRBJ2-5; D might be TRBD1 (6 bases). V was clipped by 3 bases and J by 0 bases, with 10 bases between them. The germline V gene encodes CDR1 KGHDR and CDR2 SFDVKD. The CDR3 covers 15 residues. The CDR3 DNA is TGTGCCACCAGTGATGCCGGACAGAACCAAGAGACCCAGTACTTC. Protein: CATSDAGQNQETQYF.

This clonotype was seen a handful of times. This rearrangement joins TRBV4-3 to TRBJ2-7, with 8 positions matching TRBD2. The CDR3 runs 18 residues. From germline, CDR1 is LGHNA and CDR2 YSLEER. With 2 bases clipped from V and 5 bases from J, the junction kept 17 bases outside the gene matches. CDR3 coding DNA: TGCGCCAGCAGCCAATCTACGATCGGGACTAGGATAGGACACGAGCAGTACTTC. This translates into CASSQSTIGTRIGHEQYF.

As regards this clonotype: Since a much larger clone is just one base distant, this may be a read error. This CDR3 reads CSALLYDRGNQPLHF. The CDR3 region has the DNA TGCAGTGCTCTTCTATATGACAGGGGTAATCAGCCCCTGCATTTT. This chain connects TRBV20-1 to TRBJ1-5; 8 nucleotides agree with TRBD1. The germline gives CDR1 DFQATT, CDR2 SNEGSKA (reference sequence). The CDR3 spans 15 residues.

There are a few counts of this clonotype. The gene calls are TRBV6-5 and TRBJ2-3; no clear D gene. There are 13 residues in the CDR3. CDR1 and CDR2 (germline): MNHEY, SVGAGI. V gave up 3 bases and J gave up 7 bases, with 11 bases separating them. CDR3 DNA: TGTGCCAGCAGTTATGGGGTGGGGAATACGCAGTATTTT. Amino acid sequence: CASSYGVGNTQYF.

This chain joins TRBV30 and TRBJ1-2, with D perhaps matching TRBD1 (6 bases). CDR1 is GTSNPN, CDR2 SVGIG, per germline (reference sequence). With 5 bases removed from V and 1 base from J, the gap between germline ends came to 14 bases. The CDR3 is 14 amino acids. The CDR3 coding sequence is TGTGCCTGGGAATACAGGGATGGTAACTATGGCTACACCTTC. This gives the protein CAWEYRDGNYGYTF.

This rearrangement joins TRBV7-2 to TRBJ2-5; D not certain. The CDR3 spans 13 residues. V lost 2 bases, J lost 4 bases, and 8 bases lay in between. Germline V CDR1 and CDR2: SGHTA, FQGNSA. CDR3 amino acids: CASSLNGRETQYF. DNA for the CDR3: TGTGCCAGCAGCTTAAACGGTCGAGAGACCCAGTACTTC.

DNA for the CDR3: TGTGCCAGCAGCCAGCGTGGGACAGGGAGGAACACTGAAGCTTTCTTT. Amino acid sequence: CASSQRGTGRNTEAFF. The chain uses TRBV3-1 and TRBJ1-1, with 9 bases lining up with TRBD1. Trimming removed 3 bases from V and 1 base from J; junction bases left unmatched: 6. The CDR3 is 16 amino acids. Germline lookup yields CDR1 LGHDT and CDR2 YNNKEL (reference sequence). Full variable domain (remainder filled in from reference TRBV3-1 and TRBJ1-1): DTAVSQTPKYLVTQMGNDKSIKCEQNLGHDTMYWYKQDSKKFLKIMFSYNNKELIINETVPNRFSPKSPDKAHLNLHINSLELGDSAVYFCASSQRGTGRNTEAFFGQGTRLTVV.

This clonotype appeared a few times. This chain uses TRBV20-1 with TRBJ1-6, with a tentative D call TRBD1 (5 bases). CDR1 and CDR2 from the germline V gene are DFQATT and SNEGSKA (reference sequence). The CDR3 is made up of 15 amino acids. Deletions cut 5 bases from V and 7 bases from J, with 18 bases between. The CDR3 loop reads CSADPGRDENSPLHF. The CDR3 DNA is TGCAGTGCTGACCCCGGGAGGGACGAAAATTCACCCCTCCACTTT.

The gene calls are TRBV7-8 and TRBJ2-5; TRBD2 agrees at 8 bases. The CDR3 runs 14 residues. Germline assignment: CDR1 SGHVS and CDR2 FQNEAQ. J lost 5 bases, V lost 1 base, and 3 bases had no gene match. The CDR3 is CASSLGASGETQYF. The DNA for the CDR3 is TGTGCCAGCAGCTTAGGGGCTAGCGGGGAGACCCAGTACTTC. The variable domain in full, with the rest retrieved from reference TRBV7-8 and TRBJ2-5, is GAGVSQSPRYKVAKRGQDVALRCDPISGHVSLFWYQQALGQGPEFLTYFQNEAQLDKSGLPSDRFFAERPEGSVSTLKIQRTQQEDSAVYLCASSLGASGETQYFGPGTRLLVL.

This clonotype was detected only a few times. The rearrangement links TRBV29-1 to TRBJ1-1, with no clear D. V was trimmed by 4 bases and J by 6 bases, leaving 18 bases between them. Germline CDR1 and CDR2: SQVTM and ANQGSEA. The CDR3 covers 14 residues. The CDR3, as DNA: TGCAGCGTTGGTATCGAGCGGGTAGTGGCTGAAGCTTTCTTT. Amino acid sequence: CSVGIERVVAEAFF.

Points on this clonotype: At one boundary the junction diverges from the germline segment, which might be a read error. The J gene is TRBJ1-2, the V gene TRBV12-3 or TRBV12-4, with 10 bases that match TRBD1. The CDR3 sequence is 14 residues long. The CDR3 coding sequence is TGTGCCTGCAGCTTGGGACAGGGGAACTATGGCTACACCTTC. This gives the protein CACSLGQGNYGYTF.

The chain couples TRBV12-3 or TRBV12-4 to TRBJ2-1, with 11 bases identical to TRBD2. Trimming cost V 5 bases and J 7 bases; bases outside gene matches: 10. This CDR3 has 16 amino acids. CDR3 region: CASSILSGGAGNEQFF. In DNA, the CDR3 is TGTGCCAGCAGTATCCTTAGCGGGGGGGCCGGGAATGAGCAGTTCTTC.

Many counts were recorded for this clonotype. The chain uses TRBV12-3 or TRBV12-4 and TRBJ2-3, with D possibly TRBD2 on 6 matching bases. The ends were cut back, 7 bases at V and 1 base at J, with 12 bases in the middle. CDR3 length: 14 residues. The CDR3 region has the DNA TGTGCCAGCACCTTCGAGCGGGGCACAGATACGCAGTATTTT. Its translation is CASTFERGTDTQYF.

The sample holds many counts of this clonotype. The J gene is TRBJ2-4, the V gene TRBV10-3; D gene uncertain. The DNA end is a closer match to TRBJ2-7, so the J assignment may be wrong. The CDR3 is 11 amino acids. CDR1 is ENHRY and CDR2 is SYGVKD in the germline V gene. DNA of the CDR3: TGTGCCATCAGTTCACATGACGAGCAGTACTTC. Amino acid sequence: CAISSHDEQYF.

The chain employs TRBV13 and TRBJ2-5; TRBD2 aligns across 13 bases. V shed 0 bases and J 0 bases; nucleotides not matched to a gene: 1. Germline V lookup: CDR1 PRHDT, CDR2 FYEKMQ (reference sequence). The CDR3 is made up of 17 amino acids. CDR3 sequence reads: CASSLGGTSGNQETQYF. The DNA of the CDR3 is TGTGCCAGCAGCTTAGGAGGGACTAGCGGGAACCAAGAGACCCAGTACTTC.

The chain links TRBV7-2 to TRBJ2-1; 11 positions agree with TRBD2. The germline V gene has CDR1 SGHTA and CDR2 FQGNSA. The CDR3 contains 17 residues. The V gene end was trimmed by 3 bases and the J gene end by 5 bases; junction bases not matched to a gene: 9. CDR3 DNA: TGTGCCAGCAGCTTGAGCCGAGGACTAGCGGGCCACAATGAGCAGTTCTTC. The encoded protein is CASSLSRGLAGHNEQFF.

The genes are TRBV16 and TRBJ2-1; D unresolved. The J call may be wrong; the DNA end is better matched by TRBJ2-7. Germline CDR1 reads KGHSY; CDR2 reads FQNENV. The CDR3 sequence is 13 residues long. CDR3 coding DNA: TGTGCCAGCAGCCAATCGGGCTACAATGAGCAGTACTTC. It is translated as CASSQSGYNEQYF.

This clonotype was seen a handful of times. The chain employs TRBV29-1 and TRBJ1-1, with unresolved D. The CDR3 spans 15 residues. Germline CDR1 SQVTM, CDR2 ANQGSEA. Trimming took 3 bases from V and 1 from J, leaving 15 bases between them. For the CDR3, the DNA is TGCAGCGTTGAGTTGTCTCGGGCGAGGAACACTGAAGCTTTCTTT. Residues: CSVELSRARNTEAFF.

The chain combines TRBV9 with TRBJ2-4; D is perhaps TRBD1 or TRBD2 (5 bases each). The CDR3 sequence is 16 residues long. Trimming took off 4 bases at V and 0 bases at J, with 14 bases between the two ends. Germline CDR1 is SGDLS and CDR2 is YYNGEE. The CDR3 sequence is CASSHPEGIAKNIQYF. For the CDR3, the DNA is TGTGCCAGCAGCCACCCCGAGGGGATAGCCAAAAACATTCAGTACTTC. Combining the CDR3 with reference TRBV9 and TRBJ2-4 gives the whole variable domain DSGVTQTPKHLITATGQRVTLRCSPRSGDLSVYWYQQSLDQGLQFLIQYYNGEERAKGNILERFSAQQFPDLHSELNLSSLELGDSALYFCASSHPEGIAKNIQYFGAGTRLSVL.

This clonotype was counted between two and nine times. The chain recombines TRBV15 with TRBJ2-2; 9 bases map to TRBD2. Germline V CDR1 and CDR2: LNHNV, YYDKDF (reference sequence). J gave up 6 bases and V 2 bases, and 4 bases lay outside the gene matches. The CDR3 sequence is 15 residues long. The CDR3, as DNA: TGTGCCACCAGCAGACTAGCGGGGATTTCCGGGGAGCTGTTTTTT. This codes for CATSRLAGISGELFF.

The chain couples TRBV5-5 to TRBJ2-1; D is possibly TRBD1 or TRBD2 (5 bases each). The germline CDR1 and CDR2 sequences are SGHKS and YYEKEE (reference sequence). CDR3 length: 11 amino acids. V was clipped by 5 bases and J by 10 bases, with 10 bases between them. The CDR3 loop is CASRRGYEQFF. In nucleotides, the CDR3 is TGTGCCAGCAGGAGGGGCTACGAGCAGTTCTTC. Based on the CDR3 plus reference TRBV5-5 and TRBJ2-1, the full variable domain is DAGVTQSPTHLIKTRGQQVTLRCSPISGHKSVSWYQQVLGQGPQFIFQYYEKEERGRGNFPDRFSARQFPNYSSELNVNALLLGDSALYLCASRRGYEQFFGPGTRLTVL.

This clonotype has more than one count but fewer than ten. The chain recombines TRBV7-2 with TRBJ1-1, with 7 nucleotides matching TRBD1. V lost 5 bases and J lost 3; bases outside the gene matches: 6. The CDR3 length is 14 residues. CDR1 and CDR2 (germline): SGHTA, FQGNSA. The CDR3 here is CASSRQGEDTEAFF. CDR3 in DNA: TGTGCCAGCAGCCGACAGGGCGAGGACACTGAAGCTTTCTTT.

This sequence joins TRBV7-2 and TRBJ2-5; D gene ambiguous. Trimming removed 0 bases from V and 11 bases from J, with 16 bases in between. The CDR3 has 14 amino acids. Germline CDR1 reads SGHTA; CDR2 reads FQGNSA. The CDR3 loop is CASSLAFSENEQYF. The DNA for the CDR3 is TGTGCCAGCAGCTTAGCCTTTTCGGAGAATGAGCAGTACTTC. Full variable domain (remainder filled in from reference TRBV7-2 and TRBJ2-5): GAGVSQSPSNKVTEKGKDVELRCDPISGHTALYWYRQSLGQGLEFLIYFQGNSAPDKSGLPSDRFSAERTGGSVSTLTIQRTQQEDSAVYLCASSLAFSENEQYFGPGTRLLVL.

This clonotype was detected only once. The gene calls are TRBV29-1 and TRBJ2-1, with D maybe TRBD1 (6 bases). Trimming removed 7 bases from V and 4 bases from J, with 23 bases in between. The CDR3 length is 16 residues. The germline CDR1 and CDR2 sequences are SQVTM and ANQGSEA. This CDR3 reads CSGVGDTLSPYNEQFF. The CDR3 DNA reads TGCAGCGGAGTAGGGGACACCCTTTCTCCATACAATGAGCAGTTCTTC.

This clonotype was seen at least ten times. The rearrangement uses TRBV7-8 and TRBJ2-3; 13 bases fit TRBD2. The V gene's germline CDR1 is SGHVS and CDR2 FQNEAQ. The length of the CDR3 is 15 residues. V lost 8 bases, J lost 4 bases, and 6 bases stayed unmatched. CDR3 bases: TGTGCCAGCGATCGGACTAGCGGGGGTTCAGATACGCAGTATTTT. Amino acid sequence: CASDRTSGGSDTQYF. The full variable domain, in which reference TRBV7-8 and TRBJ2-3 provide the parts outside the CDR3, is GAGVSQSPRYKVAKRGQDVALRCDPISGHVSLFWYQQALGQGPEFLTYFQNEAQLDKSGLPSDRFFAERPEGSVSTLKIQRTQQEDSAVYLCASDRTSGGSDTQYFGPGTRLTVL.

This clonotype was recorded many times. The chain carries TRBV9 and TRBJ2-5, with 7 bases fitting TRBD1. Germline lookup yields CDR1 SGDLS and CDR2 YYNGEE. With V trimmed by 0 bases and J by 5 bases, 4 bases remained unmatched. The CDR3 is made up of 14 amino acids. The DNA of the CDR3 is TGTGCCAGCAGCGTAGATACAGGGGCGGAGACCCAGTACTTC. Translation gives CASSVDTGAETQYF.